These 19 T cell receptor beta chains came from one sample sequenced in a study of early T cells in non-severe SARS-CoV-2 infection. TCRdb itself ran the 5' RACE reads through MiXCR, one entry per CDR3 protein. The data contain more than 50,000 distinct CDR3 sequences, about 13% of them seen just once; the ten biggest clones take up approximately 9.4%. This material consisted of whole blood, taken at baseline. These receptors all stem from an adult who was a healthcare worker with PCR-confirmed SARS-CoV-2 infection or an uninfected control (not recorded which).

This clonotype appeared a few times. The rearrangement uses TRBV6-2 or TRBV6-3 and TRBJ2-5; 9 bases agree with TRBD2. This CDR3 contains 14 residues. Looked up from germline, CDR1 is MNHEY and CDR2 is SVGEGT. The J segment lost 6 bases and the V segment lost 5 bases, leaving 7 bases of the junction unmatched. CDR3 in amino acids: CASSQGTSYKTQYF. The CDR3 nucleotides read TGTGCCAGCAGTCAAGGGACTAGCTACAAGACCCAGTACTTC.

This clonotype was found many times. The gene calls are TRBV7-9 and TRBJ2-7; 8 nucleotides align to TRBD2. Unmatched junction bases numbered 7, after V lost 1 base and J lost 5 bases. From germline, CDR1 is SEHNR and CDR2 FQNEAQ (reference sequence). The CDR3 is 15 residues long. CDR3 DNA: TGTGCCAGCAGCTTAGAGCTAGCGGGCCTCCACGAGCAGTACTTC. Protein: CASSLELAGLHEQYF. The variable domain in full, with the rest retrieved from reference TRBV7-9 and TRBJ2-7, is DTGVSQNPRHKITKRGQNVTFRCDPISEHNRLYWYRQTLGQGPEFLTYFQNEAQLEKSRLLSDRFSAERPKGSFSTLEIQRTEQGDSAMYLCASSLELAGLHEQYFGPGTRLTVT.

This clonotype occurred many times. The chain's CDR3 is CASSSRLAGAYEQYF. The CDR3 nucleotides read TGTGCCAGCAGCTCCCGACTAGCGGGAGCCTACGAGCAGTACTTC. The chain combines TRBV7-6 with TRBJ2-7; 12 positions match TRBD2. This CDR3 contains 15 residues. Unmatched junction bases numbered 3, after V lost 4 bases and J lost 2 bases. Germline CDR1 is SGHVS and CDR2 is FNYEAQ.

In its sample, this clonotype was seen a few times. V usage is TRBV27 and J usage is TRBJ2-1, with no clear D. Germline assignment: CDR1 MNHEY and CDR2 SMNVEV (reference sequence). V was cut by 5 bases and J by 4 bases, with 3 bases left in between. The CDR3 spans 11 residues. The CDR3, as DNA: TGTGCCAGCAGTCATTACAATGAGCAGTTCTTC. Translating gives CASSHYNEQFF.

The chain recombines TRBV20-1 with TRBJ2-2; TRBD2 might be the D (6 bases). Trimming cost V 6 bases and J 1 base, with 24 bases left between them. CDR1 and CDR2 (germline): DFQATT, SNEGSKA (reference sequence). The CDR3 is 18 residues long. The CDR3 sequence is CSADPGGNPSLNTGELFF. The CDR3 DNA is TGCAGTGCCGATCCTGGGGGGAATCCTTCGTTGAACACCGGGGAGCTGTTTTTT.

This clonotype is judged medium-sized. This sequence joins TRBV7-3 and TRBJ2-1, with D perhaps matching TRBD1 (5 bases). CDR1 and CDR2 (germline): SGHTA, FQGTGA. V lost 4 bases and J 4 bases, leaving 17 bases between the germline ends. There are 16 residues in the CDR3. CDR3 in DNA: TGTGCCAGCAGCTCCGGCCCTAGGGGTCTTTACAATGAGCAGTTCTTC. Protein sequence: CASSSGPRGLYNEQFF.

The sample holds a few counts of this clonotype. The rearrangement uses TRBV5-8 and TRBJ1-2, with D hard to call. CDR3 length equals 16 residues. The germline V gene encodes CDR1 SGHTS and CDR2 YDEGEE. The ends were cut back, 2 bases at V and 0 bases at J, with 14 bases in the middle. The CDR3 bases are TGTGCCAGCAGCTTCTATCGGACGGTAGCTAACTATGGCTACACCTTC. Residues: CASSFYRTVANYGYTF.

The table lists this clonotype with many counts. The rearrangement links TRBV29-1 to TRBJ2-7; tentatively, D is TRBD2 (7 bases). Germline CDR1 SQVTM, CDR2 ANQGSEA. The CDR3 sequence is 12 residues long. Trimming left V 1 base short and J 5 bases short, with 9 bases between. The CDR3 DNA follows: TGCAGCGTTGAAGGAGGGGGGGACGAGCAGTACTTC. It yields the protein CSVEGGGDEQYF.

This clonotype was seen a few times. The chain's CDR3 is CAWSVGQLIAEAFF. The CDR3, as DNA: TGTGCCTGGAGTGTAGGGCAGTTGATTGCTGAAGCTTTCTTT. The V call is TRBV30, the J call TRBJ1-1; D not resolved. The CDR3 extends over 14 amino acids. Germline assignment: CDR1 GTSNPN and CDR2 SVGIG (reference sequence). With 0 bases removed from V and 6 bases from J, the gap between germline ends came to 14 bases.

The genes are TRBV14 and TRBJ2-3; 15 nucleotides align to TRBD2. V was pared by 4 bases and J by 3 bases, with 2 bases of the junction left unmatched. The CDR3 has 16 residues. Germline lookup yields CDR1 SGHDN and CDR2 FVKESK. CDR3 DNA sequence: TGTGCCAGCAGCCCGGGGACTAGCGGGAGGACAGATACGCAGTATTTT. Its protein product is CASSPGTSGRTDTQYF.

This clonotype showed up many times. The rearrangement joins TRBV4-1 to TRBJ2-1; TRBD2 matches at 7 bases. Germline-derived CDR1 and CDR2 are MGHRA and YSYEKL. The junction had 2 bases not matched to a gene; V was cut back by 1 base and J by 5 bases. CDR3 length equals 14 residues. CDR3 sequence reads: CASSQGEGDNEQFF. CDR3 sequence (DNA): TGCGCCAGCAGCCAAGGGGAGGGTGACAATGAGCAGTTCTTC.

This clonotype has only one observation. The chain joins TRBV9 to TRBJ1-6; TRBD1 might be the D (5 bases). The CDR3 runs 15 residues. Per the germline V gene, CDR1 is SGDLS and CDR2 is YYNGEE. Trimming shortened V by 3 bases and J by 5 bases, and 12 bases separated the two germline ends. The CDR3 protein is CASSAGVGDNSPLHF. CDR3 DNA sequence: TGTGCCAGCAGCGCTGGGGTGGGGGATAATTCACCCCTCCACTTT.

This clonotype was seen only a few times. The chain has TRBV5-4 and TRBJ1-2, with D perhaps matching TRBD1 (6 bases). V lost 4 bases, J lost 4 bases, and 14 bases lay in between. This CDR3 is built from 14 residues. CDR1 is SGHNT and CDR2 is YYREEE in the germline V gene (reference sequence). The CDR3 region has the DNA TGTGCCAGCAGCCAGCCAGGGGCAAGCTATGGCTACACCTTC. Translating gives CASSQPGASYGYTF. Drawing the rest from reference TRBV5-4 and TRBJ1-2, the complete variable domain is ETGVTQSPTHLIKTRGQQVTLRCSSQSGHNTVSWYQQALGQGPQFIFQYYREEENGRGNFPPRFSGLQFPNYSSELNVNALELDDSALYLCASSQPGASYGYTFGSGTRLTVV.

The chain links TRBV11-2 to TRBJ2-6; perhaps TRBD1 as D (6 bases). This CDR3 is 16 amino acids long. V was pared by 5 bases and J by 7 bases, with 18 bases between. Germline V lookup: CDR1 SGHAT, CDR2 FQNNGV. The CDR3 DNA reads as TGTGCCAGCAGCCTCTGGACAGAAGTAAAAGCCAACGTCCTGACTTTC. Protein: CASSLWTEVKANVLTF.

In this sample, this clonotype turned up many times. The genes are TRBV20-1 and TRBJ2-1, with 12 nucleotides matching TRBD2. This CDR3 region has 16 residues. Germline loops: CDR1 DFQATT, CDR2 SNEGSKA (reference sequence). V shed 6 bases, J shed 1 base, and the junction held 7 bases outside the gene matches. CDR3 DNA sequence: TGCAGTGCGACCTCCGGGACTAGCGGGTCCTACAATGAGCAGTTCTTC. Translation gives CSATSGTSGSYNEQFF.

This clonotype appeared many times. The genes are TRBV24-1 and TRBJ2-1; 14 bases fit TRBD2. Germline V CDR1 and CDR2: KGHDR, SFDVKD. V dropped 4 bases and J dropped 0; count of bases not matched to a gene: 10. The CDR3 is made up of 20 amino acids. CDR3 in amino acids: CATSDPGLAGEPGSYNEQFF. CDR3 DNA sequence: TGTGCCACCAGTGACCCGGGACTAGCGGGAGAACCCGGCTCCTACAATGAGCAGTTCTTC.

The CDR3 reads CASSQEGTGGTEAFF. The DNA of the CDR3 is TGCGCCAGCAGCCAAGAAGGGACAGGGGGCACTGAAGCTTTCTTT. The rearrangement uses TRBV4-1 and TRBJ1-1; 11 bases fit TRBD1. The CDR3 length is 15 residues. Trimming at V came to 0 bases and at J to 4 bases, leaving 1 base not matched to a gene. Germline V gene lookup returns CDR1 MGHRA and CDR2 YSYEKL.

The rearrangement links TRBV7-9 to TRBJ1-2; 7 nucleotides agree with TRBD1. CDR1 and CDR2 (germline): SEHNR, FQNEAQ (reference sequence). The junction had 10 bases not matched to a gene; V was cut back by 8 bases and J by 4 bases. The CDR3 totals 14 residues. The CDR3 DNA follows: TGTGCCAGCGGATCTCCGGGACAGATCTATGGCTACACCTTC. Translating it yields CASGSPGQIYGYTF.

The chain links TRBV7-9 to TRBJ2-5, with D possibly matching TRBD2 (7 bases). V dropped 5 bases and J dropped 5 bases, with 15 bases sitting between them. Germline values: CDR1 SEHNR, CDR2 FQNEAQ (reference sequence). The CDR3 contains 14 residues. In DNA, the CDR3 is TGTGCCAGCAGCCCCCCCGGGGGGCAGGAGACCCAGTACTTC. It yields the protein CASSPPGGQETQYF.